This TCR beta chain appears in the sequencing data of a study of siplizumab effects on memory and regulatory T cells. CDR1 is ENHRY and CDR2 is SYGVKD in the germline V gene. The ends were cut back, 3 bases at V and 11 bases at J, with 13 bases in the middle. The CDR3 runs to 12 residues. Only in-frame clones appear in the TCRdb table, and some are missing; sequencing was by immunoSEQ multiplex PCR. The profile covers 90,000 to 120,000 clones, with 90% to 95% appearing a single time and around 0.73% taken by the ten largest. The sample comprised Tregs sorted from blood. The rearrangement uses TRBV10-3 and TRBJ1-1; D is perhaps TRBD1 (5 bases). The sequence came from a human donor in good health. This CDR3 is CAISDRGLDAFF. CDR3 nucleotides: TGTGCCATCAGTGATAGGGGTTTAGACGCTTTCTTT.